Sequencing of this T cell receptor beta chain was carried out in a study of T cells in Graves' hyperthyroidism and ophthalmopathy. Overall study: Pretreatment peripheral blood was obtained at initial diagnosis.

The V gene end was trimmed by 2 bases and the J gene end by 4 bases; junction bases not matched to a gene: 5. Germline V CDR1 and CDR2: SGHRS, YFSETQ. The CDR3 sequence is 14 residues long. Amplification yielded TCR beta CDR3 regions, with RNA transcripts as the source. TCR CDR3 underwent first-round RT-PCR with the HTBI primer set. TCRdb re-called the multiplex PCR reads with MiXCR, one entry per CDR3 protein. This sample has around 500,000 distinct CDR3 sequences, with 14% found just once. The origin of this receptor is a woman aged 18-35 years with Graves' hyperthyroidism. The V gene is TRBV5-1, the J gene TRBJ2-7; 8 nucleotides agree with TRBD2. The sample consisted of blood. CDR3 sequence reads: CASSFHREGYEQYF. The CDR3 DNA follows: TGCGCCAGCAGCTTTCATCGGGAGGGTTACGAGCAGTACTTC. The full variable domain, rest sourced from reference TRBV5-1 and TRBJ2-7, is KAGVTQTPRYLIKTRGQQVTLSCSPISGHRSVSWYQQTPGQGLQFLFEYFSETQRNKGNFPGRFSGRQFSNSRSEMNVSTLELGDSALYLCASSFHREGYEQYFGPGTRLTVT.